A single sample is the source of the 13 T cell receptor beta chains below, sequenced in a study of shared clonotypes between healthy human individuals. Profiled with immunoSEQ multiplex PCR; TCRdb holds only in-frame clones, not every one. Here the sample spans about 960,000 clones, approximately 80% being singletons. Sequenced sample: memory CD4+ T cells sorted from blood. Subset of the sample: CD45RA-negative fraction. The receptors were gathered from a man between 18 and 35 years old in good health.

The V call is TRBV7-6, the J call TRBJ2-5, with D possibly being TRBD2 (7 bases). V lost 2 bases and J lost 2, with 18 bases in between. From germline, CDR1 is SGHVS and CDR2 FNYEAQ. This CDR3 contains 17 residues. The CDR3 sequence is CASSLYGRGSGQETQYF. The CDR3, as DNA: TGTGCCAGCAGCTTATATGGGAGGGGGAGTGGGCAAGAGACCCAGTACTTC.

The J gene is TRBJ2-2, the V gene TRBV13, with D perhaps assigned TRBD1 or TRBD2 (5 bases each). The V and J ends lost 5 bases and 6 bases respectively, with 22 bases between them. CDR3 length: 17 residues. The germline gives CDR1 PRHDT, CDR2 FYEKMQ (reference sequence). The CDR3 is CASSPRGQRWGPGELFF. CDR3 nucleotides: TGTGCCAGCAGCCCCCGGGGCCAGCGGTGGGGACCCGGGGAGCTGTTTTTT.

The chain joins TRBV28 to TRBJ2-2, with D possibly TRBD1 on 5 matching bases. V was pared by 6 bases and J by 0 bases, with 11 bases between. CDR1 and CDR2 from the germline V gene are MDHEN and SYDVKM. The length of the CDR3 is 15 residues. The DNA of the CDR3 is TGTGCCAGCAGGCCCAGGGAAACGAACACCGGGGAGCTGTTTTTT. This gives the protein CASRPRETNTGELFF. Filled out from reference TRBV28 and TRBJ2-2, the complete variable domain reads DVKVTQSSRYLVKRTGEKVFLECVQDMDHENMFWYRQDPGLGLRLIYFSYDVKMKEKGDIPEGYSVSREKKERFSLILESASTNQTSMYLCASRPRETNTGELFFGEGSRLTVL.

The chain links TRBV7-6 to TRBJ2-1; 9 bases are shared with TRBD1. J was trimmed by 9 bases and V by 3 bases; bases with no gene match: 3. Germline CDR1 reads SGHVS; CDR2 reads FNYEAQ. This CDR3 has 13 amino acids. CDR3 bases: TGTGCCAGCAGCTTTAACAGGGGGCGTGAGCAGTTCTTC. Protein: CASSFNRGREQFF.

CDR3 amino acids: CASSVAEGQGHEQYF. The CDR3 DNA is TGTGCCAGCAGCGTAGCAGAGGGACAGGGCCACGAGCAGTACTTC. The V gene is TRBV9, the J gene TRBJ2-7, with TRBD1 identical over 9 bases. Germline assignment: CDR1 SGDLS and CDR2 YYNGEE. V lost 0 bases, J lost 5 bases, and 6 bases stayed unmatched. The CDR3 totals 15 residues. Full variable domain (outside the CDR3, taken from reference TRBV9 and TRBJ2-7): DSGVTQTPKHLITATGQRVTLRCSPRSGDLSVYWYQQSLDQGLQFLIQYYNGEERAKGNILERFSAQQFPDLHSELNLSSLELGDSALYFCASSVAEGQGHEQYFGPGTRLTVT.

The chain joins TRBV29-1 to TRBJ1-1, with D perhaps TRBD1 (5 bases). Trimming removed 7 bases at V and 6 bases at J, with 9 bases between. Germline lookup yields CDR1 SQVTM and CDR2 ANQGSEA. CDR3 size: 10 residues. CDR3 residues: CSGGNSEAFF. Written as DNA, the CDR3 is TGCAGCGGGGGGAATTCTGAAGCTTTCTTT.

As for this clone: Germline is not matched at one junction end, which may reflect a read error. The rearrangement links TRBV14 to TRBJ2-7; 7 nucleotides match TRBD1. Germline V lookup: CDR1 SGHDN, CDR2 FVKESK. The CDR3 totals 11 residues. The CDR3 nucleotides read TGTGCCAGCAGCCAATTAGGACAGGCCGTCTTC. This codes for CASSQLGQAVF.

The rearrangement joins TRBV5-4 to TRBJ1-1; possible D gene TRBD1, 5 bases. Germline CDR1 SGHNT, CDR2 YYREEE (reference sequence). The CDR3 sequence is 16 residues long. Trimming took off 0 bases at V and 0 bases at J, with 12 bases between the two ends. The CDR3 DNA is TGTGCCAGCAGCTTGGCCTCCAGGGACTTGAACACTGAAGCTTTCTTT. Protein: CASSLASRDLNTEAFF. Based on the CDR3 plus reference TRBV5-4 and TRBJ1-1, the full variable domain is ETGVTQSPTHLIKTRGQQVTLRCSSQSGHNTVSWYQQALGQGPQFIFQYYREEENGRGNFPPRFSGLQFPNYSSELNVNALELDDSALYLCASSLASRDLNTEAFFGQGTRLTVV.

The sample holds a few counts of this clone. CDR3 nucleotides: TGCGCCAGCAGTCCGGGACTAGGGTCCTCCTACAATGAGCAGTTCTTC. This encodes CASSPGLGSSYNEQFF. The chain links TRBV10-1 to TRBJ2-1; 8 bases map to TRBD2. The CDR3 length is 16 residues. Germline-derived CDR1 and CDR2 are WNHNN and SYGVQD (reference sequence). V shed 5 bases and J 0 bases; nucleotides not matched to a gene: 6.

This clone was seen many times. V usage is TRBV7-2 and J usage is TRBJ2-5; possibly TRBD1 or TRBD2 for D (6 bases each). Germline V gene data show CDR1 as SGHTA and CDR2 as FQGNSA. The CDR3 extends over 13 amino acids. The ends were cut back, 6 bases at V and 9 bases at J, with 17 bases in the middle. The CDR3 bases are TGTGCCAGCAGAGGGGGGCCGCAAAAGGCCCAGTACTTC. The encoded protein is CASRGGPQKAQYF.

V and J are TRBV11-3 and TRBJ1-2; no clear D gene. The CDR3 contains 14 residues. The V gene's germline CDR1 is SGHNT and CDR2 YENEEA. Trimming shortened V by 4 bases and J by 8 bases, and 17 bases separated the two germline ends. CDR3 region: CASSSGPTGGGYTF. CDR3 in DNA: TGTGCCAGCAGCTCCGGGCCTACCGGTGGGGGCTACACCTTC.

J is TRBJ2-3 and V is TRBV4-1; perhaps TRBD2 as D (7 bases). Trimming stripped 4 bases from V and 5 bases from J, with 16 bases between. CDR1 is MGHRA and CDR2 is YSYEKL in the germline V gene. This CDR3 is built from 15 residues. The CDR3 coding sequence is TGCGCCAGCAGCCCAGTTCGGGGGGCAGGAGATACGCAGTATTTT. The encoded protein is CASSPVRGAGDTQYF.

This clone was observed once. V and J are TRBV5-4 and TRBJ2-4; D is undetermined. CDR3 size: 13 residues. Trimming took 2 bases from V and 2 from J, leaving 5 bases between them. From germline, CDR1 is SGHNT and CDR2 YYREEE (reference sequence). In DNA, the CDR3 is TGTGCCAGCAGCTTACGTCCCAAAAACATTCAGTACTTC. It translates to CASSLRPKNIQYF.